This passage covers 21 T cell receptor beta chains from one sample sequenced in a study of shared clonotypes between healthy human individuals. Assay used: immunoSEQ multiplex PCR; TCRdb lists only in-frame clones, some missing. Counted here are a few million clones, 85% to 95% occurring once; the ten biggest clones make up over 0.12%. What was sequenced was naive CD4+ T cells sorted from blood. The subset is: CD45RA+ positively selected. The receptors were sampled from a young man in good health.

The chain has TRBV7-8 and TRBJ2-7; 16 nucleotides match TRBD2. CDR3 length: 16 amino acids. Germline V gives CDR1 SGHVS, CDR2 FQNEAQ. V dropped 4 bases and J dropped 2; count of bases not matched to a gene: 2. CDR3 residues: CASSSGTSGGAYEQYF. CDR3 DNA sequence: TGTGCCAGCAGCTCAGGGACTAGCGGGGGGGCCTACGAGCAGTACTTC.

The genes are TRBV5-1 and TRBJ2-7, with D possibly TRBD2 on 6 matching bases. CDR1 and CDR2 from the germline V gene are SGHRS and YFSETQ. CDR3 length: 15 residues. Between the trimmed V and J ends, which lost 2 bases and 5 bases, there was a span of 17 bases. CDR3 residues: CASSFGGGDVDEQYF. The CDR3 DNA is TGCGCCAGCAGCTTCGGAGGCGGGGACGTCGACGAGCAGTACTTC. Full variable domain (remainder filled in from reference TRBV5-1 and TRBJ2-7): KAGVTQTPRYLIKTRGQQVTLSCSPISGHRSVSWYQQTPGQGLQFLFEYFSETQRNKGNFPGRFSGRQFSNSRSEMNVSTLELGDSALYLCASSFGGGDVDEQYFGPGTRLTVT.

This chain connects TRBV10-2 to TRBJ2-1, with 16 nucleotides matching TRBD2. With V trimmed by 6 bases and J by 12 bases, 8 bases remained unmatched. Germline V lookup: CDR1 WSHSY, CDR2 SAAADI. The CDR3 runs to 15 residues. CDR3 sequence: CASRPGTSGGAGQFF. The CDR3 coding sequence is TGCGCCAGCAGACCCGGGACTAGCGGGGGGGCCGGGCAGTTCTTC.

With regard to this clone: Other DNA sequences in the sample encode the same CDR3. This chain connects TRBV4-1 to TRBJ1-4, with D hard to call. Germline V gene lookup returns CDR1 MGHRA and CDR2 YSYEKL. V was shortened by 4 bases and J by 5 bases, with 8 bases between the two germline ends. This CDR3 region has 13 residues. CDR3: CASSLGRNEKLFF. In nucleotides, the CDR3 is TGCGCCAGCAGCCTGGGCCGCAATGAAAAACTGTTTTTT.

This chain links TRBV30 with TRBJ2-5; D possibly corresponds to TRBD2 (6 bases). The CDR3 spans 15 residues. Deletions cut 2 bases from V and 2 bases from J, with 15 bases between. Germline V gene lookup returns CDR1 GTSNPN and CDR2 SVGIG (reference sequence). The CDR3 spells CAWSLRSGVQETQYF. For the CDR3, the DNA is TGTGCCTGGAGTTTGAGGTCGGGGGTACAAGAGACCCAGTACTTC.

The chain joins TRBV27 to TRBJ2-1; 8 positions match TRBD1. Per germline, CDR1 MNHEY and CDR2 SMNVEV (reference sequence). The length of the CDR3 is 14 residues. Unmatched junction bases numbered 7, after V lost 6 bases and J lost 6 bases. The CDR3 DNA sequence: TGTGCCAGCAGGACGGGGGACAGGTCCAATGAGCAGTTCTTC. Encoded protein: CASRTGDRSNEQFF.

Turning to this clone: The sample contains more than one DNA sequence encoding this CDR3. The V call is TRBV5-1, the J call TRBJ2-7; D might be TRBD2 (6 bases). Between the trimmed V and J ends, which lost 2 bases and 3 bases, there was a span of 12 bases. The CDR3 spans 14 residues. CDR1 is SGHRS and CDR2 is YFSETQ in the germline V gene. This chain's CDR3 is CASSFTGGSYEQYF. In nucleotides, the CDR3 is TGCGCCAGCAGCTTTACAGGAGGGAGCTACGAGCAGTACTTC.

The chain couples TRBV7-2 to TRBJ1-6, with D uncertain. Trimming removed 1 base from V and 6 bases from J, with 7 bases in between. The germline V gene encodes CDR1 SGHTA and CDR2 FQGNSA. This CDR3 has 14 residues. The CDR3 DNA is TGTGCCAGCAGCTTAGGAGGTTTTAATTCACCCCTCCACTTT. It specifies CASSLGGFNSPLHF.

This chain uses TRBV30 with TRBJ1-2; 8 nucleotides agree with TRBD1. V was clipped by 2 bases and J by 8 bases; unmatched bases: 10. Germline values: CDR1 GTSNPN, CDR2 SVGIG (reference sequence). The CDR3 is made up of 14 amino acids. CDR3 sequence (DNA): TGTGCCTGGAGTCCGTACCTGGGACAGGAAGGCTACACCTTC. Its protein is CAWSPYLGQEGYTF.

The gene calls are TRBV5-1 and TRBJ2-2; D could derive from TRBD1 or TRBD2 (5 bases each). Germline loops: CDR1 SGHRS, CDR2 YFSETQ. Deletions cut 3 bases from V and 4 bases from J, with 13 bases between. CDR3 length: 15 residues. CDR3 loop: CASSWSGTTTGELFF. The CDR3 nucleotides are TGCGCCAGCAGCTGGTCCGGGACGACCACCGGGGAGCTGTTTTTT.

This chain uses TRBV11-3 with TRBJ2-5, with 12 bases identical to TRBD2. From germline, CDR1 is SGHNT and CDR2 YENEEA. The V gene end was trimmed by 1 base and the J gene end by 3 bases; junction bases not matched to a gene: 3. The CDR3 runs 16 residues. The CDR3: CASSLGASGREETQYF. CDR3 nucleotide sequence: TGTGCCAGCAGCTTAGGAGCTAGCGGGAGGGAAGAGACCCAGTACTTC.

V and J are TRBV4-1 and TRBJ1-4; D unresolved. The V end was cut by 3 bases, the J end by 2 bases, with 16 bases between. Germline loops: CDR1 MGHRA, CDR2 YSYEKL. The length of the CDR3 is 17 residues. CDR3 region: CASSQPLARETNEKLFF. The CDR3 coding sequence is TGCGCCAGCAGCCAGCCCCTAGCGCGGGAGACTAATGAAAAACTGTTTTTT.

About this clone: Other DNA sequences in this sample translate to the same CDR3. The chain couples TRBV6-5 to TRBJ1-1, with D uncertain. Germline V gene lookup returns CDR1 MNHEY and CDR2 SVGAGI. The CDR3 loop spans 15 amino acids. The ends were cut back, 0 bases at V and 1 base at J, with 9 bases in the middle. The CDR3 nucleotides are TGTGCCAGCAGTTACTCGAGACGGAGGAACACTGAAGCTTTCTTT. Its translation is CASSYSRRRNTEAFF.

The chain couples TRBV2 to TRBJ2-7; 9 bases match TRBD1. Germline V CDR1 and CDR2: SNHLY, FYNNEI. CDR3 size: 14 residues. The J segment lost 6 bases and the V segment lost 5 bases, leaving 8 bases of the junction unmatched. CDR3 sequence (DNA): TGTGCCAGCAGTCACCCCGGGACAGGGATCGAGCAGTACTTC. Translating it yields CASSHPGTGIEQYF.

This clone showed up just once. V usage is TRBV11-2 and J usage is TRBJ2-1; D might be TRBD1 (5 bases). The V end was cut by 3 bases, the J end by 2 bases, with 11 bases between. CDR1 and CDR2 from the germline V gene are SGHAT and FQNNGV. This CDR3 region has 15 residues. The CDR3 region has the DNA TGTGCCAGCAGCTTCCTTAGGGGCGCCTACAATGAGCAGTTCTTC. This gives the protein CASSFLRGAYNEQFF.

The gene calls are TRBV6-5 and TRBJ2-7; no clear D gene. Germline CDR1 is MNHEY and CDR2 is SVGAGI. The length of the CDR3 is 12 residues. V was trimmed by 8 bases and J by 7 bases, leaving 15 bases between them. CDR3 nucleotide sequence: TGTGCCAGCGGGCCCCCGGTCGGGGAGCAGTACTTC. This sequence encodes CASGPPVGEQYF.

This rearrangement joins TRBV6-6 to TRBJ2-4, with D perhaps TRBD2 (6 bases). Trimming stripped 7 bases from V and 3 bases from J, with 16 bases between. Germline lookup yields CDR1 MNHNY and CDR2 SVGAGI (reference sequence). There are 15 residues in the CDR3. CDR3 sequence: CASTSGDSGKNIQYF. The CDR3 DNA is TGTGCCAGCACCTCGGGGGATTCGGGCAAAAACATTCAGTACTTC.

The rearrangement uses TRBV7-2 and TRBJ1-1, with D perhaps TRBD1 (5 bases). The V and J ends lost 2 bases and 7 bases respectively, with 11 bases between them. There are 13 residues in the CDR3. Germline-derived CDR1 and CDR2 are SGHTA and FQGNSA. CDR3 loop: CASSLILQGEAFF. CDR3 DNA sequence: TGTGCCAGCAGCTTAATATTGCAGGGTGAAGCTTTCTTT.

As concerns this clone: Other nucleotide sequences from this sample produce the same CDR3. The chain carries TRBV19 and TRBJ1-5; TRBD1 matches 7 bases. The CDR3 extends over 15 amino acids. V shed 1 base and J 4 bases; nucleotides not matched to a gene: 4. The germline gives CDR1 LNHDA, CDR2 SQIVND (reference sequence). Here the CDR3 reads CASSIGGGGNQPQHF. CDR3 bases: TGTGCCAGTAGTATAGGAGGGGGCGGGAATCAGCCCCAGCATTTT.

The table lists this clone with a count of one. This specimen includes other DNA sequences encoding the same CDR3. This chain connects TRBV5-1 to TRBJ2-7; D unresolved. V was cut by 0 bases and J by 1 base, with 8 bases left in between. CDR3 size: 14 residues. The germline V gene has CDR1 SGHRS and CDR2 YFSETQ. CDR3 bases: TGCGCCAGCAGCTTGGCGGGTTCGTCCTACGAGCAGTACTTC. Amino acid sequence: CASSLAGSSYEQYF.

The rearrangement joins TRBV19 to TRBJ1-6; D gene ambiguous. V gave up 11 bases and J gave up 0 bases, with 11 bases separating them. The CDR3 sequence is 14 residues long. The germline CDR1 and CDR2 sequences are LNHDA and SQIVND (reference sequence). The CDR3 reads CASLEGSYNSPLHF. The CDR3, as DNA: TGTGCCTCCCTCGAGGGCTCCTATAATTCACCCCTCCACTTT.